One and the same sample provided the 19 T cell receptor beta chains below, sequenced in a study of control samples from healthy donors and cancer patients (dated by TCRdb to the early 2020s). Library preparation was by the immunoSEQ multiplex PCR assay. TCRdb took this table from immuneACCESS and kept in-frame rearrangements with V and J called. Such tables lack part of the clones; where checked against another copy, unresolved V genes explain under half of the gap, and the rest is unexplained. In this sample the table shows some 200,000 clones, around 93% of which occur a single time. The ten largest clones take up more than 1.2% of the sample. The sequenced material came from blood. Source of these receptors: a man aged 18 to 35 in good health.

J is TRBJ1-1 and V is TRBV19; TRBD1 might be the D (6 bases). CDR1 is LNHDA, CDR2 SQIVND, per germline (reference sequence). V gave up 2 bases and J gave up 4 bases, with 11 bases separating them. CDR3 size: 14 residues. In DNA form, the CDR3 reads TGTGCCAGTAGTATAACCCGGGGGGCCACTGAAGCTTTCTTT. Translated: CASSITRGATEAFF.

This clone has a single count. The chain recombines TRBV9 with TRBJ2-2; D perhaps matches TRBD2 (6 bases). The CDR3 extends over 16 amino acids. The germline V and J ends were trimmed by 7 bases and 4 bases, with 20 bases remaining between them. Germline CDR1 SGDLS, CDR2 YYNGEE. In DNA form, the CDR3 reads TGTGCCAGCTCCCGCGCCGAGAGCGGGCTCACCGGGGAGCTGTTTTTT. Encoded protein: CASSRAESGLTGELFF.

The V call is TRBV7-9, the J call TRBJ1-5; no definite D call. Germline V gene data show CDR1 as SEHNR and CDR2 as FQNEAQ (reference sequence). Deletions cut 5 bases from V and 6 bases from J, with 23 bases between. The CDR3 totals 17 residues. The CDR3 region is CASSPYQDAQGTQPQHF. In nucleotides, the CDR3 is TGTGCCAGCAGCCCCTACCAGGACGCCCAAGGTACTCAGCCCCAGCATTTT.

The chain has TRBV5-1 and TRBJ2-3, with D unclear. Germline CDR1 SGHRS, CDR2 YFSETQ. Deletions cut 0 bases from V and 8 bases from J, with 13 bases between. The CDR3 runs to 14 residues. CDR3 in amino acids: CASSLGQEIATQYF. The CDR3 region has the DNA TGCGCCAGCAGCTTGGGTCAAGAAATCGCTACGCAGTATTTT.

The chain employs TRBV9 and TRBJ2-5; D call uncertain. Trimming pared 4 bases from V and 1 base from J, leaving 14 bases between. CDR1 and CDR2 from the germline V gene are SGDLS and YYNGEE. The CDR3 is 15 residues long. In nucleotides, the CDR3 is TGTGCCAGCAGCCGATCGATTAACTTCCAAGAGACCCAGTACTTC. Translation gives CASSRSINFQETQYF.

The chain uses TRBV3-1 (or the pseudogene TRBV3-2) and TRBJ1-4; D is perhaps TRBD1 (5 bases). Germline CDR1 LGHDT, CDR2 YNNKEL (reference sequence). Trimming stripped 10 bases from V and 6 bases from J, with 15 bases between. CDR3 length equals 13 residues. The CDR3 sequence: CATGFGGDEKLFF. CDR3 bases: TGTGCCACCGGATTCGGGGGGGATGAAAAACTGTTTTTT.

The chain joins TRBV25-1 to TRBJ1-2, with TRBD1 identical over 7 bases. With V trimmed by 4 bases and J by 9 bases, 14 bases remained unmatched. Germline V gives CDR1 MGHDK, CDR2 SYGVNS. CDR3 length: 15 residues. CDR3 sequence reads: CASSGGPTGKISYTF. The CDR3 coding sequence is TGTGCCAGCAGTGGGGGCCCGACAGGGAAGATTAGCTACACCTTC.

The chain recombines TRBV7-2 with TRBJ1-6; D is unresolved. This CDR3 is 14 amino acids long. V was trimmed by 4 bases and J by 9 bases, leaving 13 bases between them. Germline assignment: CDR1 SGHTA and CDR2 FQGNSA. The CDR3 sequence: CASSYQGGVSPLHF. Written as DNA, the CDR3 is TGTGCCAGCAGCTATCAAGGTGGTGTTTCACCCCTCCACTTT.

V gene TRBV9 combines with J gene TRBJ2-1; 8 bases fit TRBD1. The ends lost 4 bases at V and 7 bases at J; junction bases unmatched: 7. Germline V lookup: CDR1 SGDLS, CDR2 YYNGEE. CDR3 length: 14 residues. As DNA, the CDR3 is TGTGCCAGCAGCACAATAGGACAGGGTAATGAGCAGTTCTTC. It encodes CASSTIGQGNEQFF.

V and J are TRBV5-1 and TRBJ1-2; no firm D call. This CDR3 is built from 17 residues. Looked up from germline, CDR1 is SGHRS and CDR2 is YFSETQ. V was shortened by 2 bases and J by 8 bases, with 25 bases between the two germline ends. The CDR3 protein is CASSFGVGLSTAGGYTF. Written as DNA, the CDR3 is TGCGCCAGCAGCTTTGGAGTAGGGTTGTCTACCGCTGGCGGCTACACCTTC.

The rearrangement joins TRBV5-1 to TRBJ1-4, with unresolved D. Germline loops: CDR1 SGHRS, CDR2 YFSETQ. This CDR3 has 14 residues. Trimming pared 8 bases from V and 6 bases from J, leaving 17 bases between. CDR3 bases: TGCGCCAGTGCCCGAAAGGAATTGGATGAAAAACTGTTTTTT. It encodes CASARKELDEKLFF.

This clone was recorded only once. This sequence joins TRBV5-6 and TRBJ1-2; tentatively, D is TRBD1 (6 bases). V was shortened by 2 bases and J by 0 bases, with 11 bases between the two germline ends. CDR3 length equals 15 residues. Germline V CDR1 and CDR2: SGHDT, YYEEEE. CDR3 in amino acids: CASSFGQIANYGYTF. DNA of the CDR3: TGTGCCAGCAGCTTCGGACAGATCGCTAACTATGGCTACACCTTC.

The rearrangement uses TRBV9 and TRBJ1-2; possibly TRBD1 for D (6 bases). V was pared by 1 base and J by 2 bases, with 12 bases between. Germline CDR1 is SGDLS and CDR2 is YYNGEE. This CDR3 region has 15 residues. The CDR3: CASSVWDILNYGYTF. CDR3 DNA sequence: TGTGCCAGCAGCGTATGGGACATACTAAACTATGGCTACACCTTC.

The chain links TRBV7-6 to TRBJ2-1; tentative D call: TRBD1 (6 bases). This CDR3 comprises 14 residues. Germline lookup yields CDR1 SGHVS and CDR2 FNYEAQ. The V end was cut by 5 bases, the J end by 6 bases, with 14 bases between. The CDR3: CASSPPQGANEQFF. CDR3 nucleotides: TGTGCCAGCAGCCCCCCACAGGGTGCCAATGAGCAGTTCTTC.

J is TRBJ1-1 and V is TRBV10-3; D ambiguous. CDR1 is ENHRY and CDR2 is SYGVKD in the germline V gene. This CDR3 is 11 amino acids long. The V gene lost 8 bases and the J gene lost 1 base, with 5 bases spanning the gap. CDR3 sequence: CAIAENTEAFF. In nucleotides, the CDR3 is TGTGCCATCGCGGAGAACACTGAAGCTTTCTTT.

The rearrangement joins TRBV9 to TRBJ1-1, with TRBD1 matching 7 bases. V shed 6 bases, J shed 6 bases, and the junction held 5 bases outside the gene matches. CDR1 and CDR2 (germline): SGDLS, YYNGEE. CDR3 length equals 12 residues. The CDR3 DNA is TGTGCCAGCACCGCAGGGGGGGCTGAAGCTTTCTTT. It codes for CASTAGGAEAFF.

V is TRBV7-5 and J is TRBJ1-6. TRBV7-5 constitutes a pseudogene. The CDR3 length is 16 residues. The CDR3 here is CARSTRPSNGRSPLHF. DNA of the CDR3: TGTGCCAGAAGCACGAGGCCATCCAATGGACGTTCACCCCTCCACTTT.

The chain uses TRBV7-9 and TRBJ1-6, with unresolved D. The germline V gene has CDR1 SEHNR and CDR2 FQNEAQ (reference sequence). V was trimmed by 3 bases and J by 7 bases, leaving 13 bases between them. The CDR3 totals 15 residues. CDR3 in DNA: TGTGCCAGCAGCTTCATTGCATCACAGAATTCACCCCTCCACTTT. Translated: CASSFIASQNSPLHF.

V usage is TRBV19 and J usage is TRBJ2-3; maybe TRBD1 (5 bases). The germline V gene encodes CDR1 LNHDA and CDR2 SQIVND (reference sequence). V lost 3 bases to trimming and J lost 2 bases, with 15 bases between them. This CDR3 contains 16 residues. The CDR3: CASSIFSTQVTDTQYF. The CDR3 DNA reads as TGTGCCAGTAGTATTTTCTCAACACAGGTCACAGATACGCAGTATTTT.